Listed below are T cell receptor beta chains from one sample, sequenced in a study of cytomegalovirus exposure and HLA in healthy donors. Sequencing used immunoSEQ multiplex PCR; TCRdb keeps in-frame clones, though not all of them. The data show over 120,000 clones, with approximately 84% seen just once and 9% to 10% held by the top ten. The sequenced sample consisted of PBMCs. These receptors were taken from a woman aged 60-75 years in good health and CMV-seropositive. CDR3s include the opening cysteine and the closing phenylalanine or tryptophan. Each record gives: D gene, V gene, clone size, J gene, CDR3 protein, CDR3 DNA. A D gene is named only where the DNA matches it firmly. The size field is filled for only some rows; it gives once, few, many or a size class.

>.|TRBV19|.|TRBJ2-2
CASSILPTGELFF
TGTGCCAGTAGTATACTCCCCACCGGGGAGCTGTTTTTT
>.|TRBV27|.|TRBJ2-7
CASRPGLDRIYEQYF
TGTGCCAGCAGGCCAGGCCTGGACAGAATCTACGAGCAGTACTTC
>.|TRBV7-2|.|TRBJ2-1
CASSFGTHYNEQFF
TGTGCCAGCAGCTTCGGGACACACTACAATGAGCAGTTCTTC
>.|TRBV19|.|TRBJ1-5
CASSTARRGGNQPQHF
TGTGCCAGTAGTACCGCGCGCAGGGGAGGCAATCAGCCCCAGCATTTT
>TRBD2|TRBV7-8|.|TRBJ2-3
CASSNLLAGGTDTQYF
TGTGCCAGCAGCAACCTACTAGCGGGAGGGACAGATACGCAGTATTTT
>.|TRBV27|few|TRBJ2-5
CASSFSLRETQYF
TGTGCCAGCAGTTTTAGTCTGCGGGAGACCCAGTACTTC
>TRBD1|TRBV5-1|.|TRBJ2-7
CASSKGTVKSSYEQYF
TGCGCCAGCAGCAAAGGGACAGTCAAGAGCTCCTACGAGCAGTACTTC
>TRBD2|TRBV5-1|.|TRBJ2-2
CASSQGTSGRLAGELFF
TGCGCCAGCAGCCAAGGGACTAGCGGGAGGCTTGCCGGGGAGCTGTTTTTT
>TRBD1|TRBV7-9|.|TRBJ2-2
CASSDGRDRGENTGELFF
TGTGCCAGCAGCGACGGCCGGGACAGGGGAGAGAACACCGGGGAGCTGTTTTTT
>TRBD2|TRBV10-3|.|TRBJ2-7
CAIRSGSGREQYF
TGTGCCATCAGGAGCGGGAGCGGTCGCGAGCAGTACTTC
>TRBD1|TRBV5-1|.|TRBJ2-1
CASGRDRVTNYNEQFF
TGCGCCAGCGGCAGGGACAGGGTGACGAACTACAATGAGCAGTTCTTC
>TRBD2|TRBV10-3|.|TRBJ2-1
CAISRGLAGALWYNEQFF
TGTGCCATCAGCCGAGGACTAGCGGGAGCCCTATGGTACAATGAGCAGTTCTTC
>TRBD2|TRBV11-3|.|TRBJ2-1
CASSSASGTDEQFF
TGTGCCAGCAGCTCGGCTAGCGGGACCGATGAGCAGTTCTTC
>TRBD1|TRBV4-1|.|TRBJ2-5
CASSQHGTVVKETQYF
TGCGCCAGCAGCCAGCACGGGACAGTAGTTAAAGAGACCCAGTACTTC
>.|TRBV29-1|.|TRBJ2-3
CSVLRDTNTDTQYF
TGCAGCGTCCTACGGGACACCAACACAGATACGCAGTATTTT
>.|TRBV30|.|TRBJ2-7
CAWSPSYEQYF
TGTGCCTGGAGTCCGTCCTACGAGCAGTACTTC
>.|TRBV30|.|TRBJ2-5
CAWSVRSEVEQYF
TGTGCCTGGAGTGTACGGTCGGAGGTAGAGCAGTACTTC
>.|TRBV5-6|.|TRBJ1-4
CASSLEGGFLEEKLFF
TGTGCCAGCAGCTTGGAGGGAGGATTCTTAGAGGAAAAACTGTTTTTT
>.|TRBV7-9|once|TRBJ1-1
CASSFAGALEAFF
TGTGCCAGCAGCTTTGCAGGGGCCCTAGAAGCTTTCTTT
>.|TRBV5-1|.|TRBJ1-2
CASSFTGKAGGYTF
TGCGCCAGCAGCTTTACAGGAAAAGCCGGTGGCTACACCTTC
>TRBD2|TRBV2|.|TRBJ2-4
CASRTSELAKNIQYF
TGTGCCAGCAGAACTAGCGAGCTAGCCAAAAACATTCAGTACTTC
>.|TRBV28|once|TRBJ2-3
CASRPWGTTDTQYF
TGTGCCAGCAGACCCTGGGGCACCACAGATACGCAGTATTTT
>TRBD1|TRBV9|.|TRBJ1-1
CASSVGQGEGTEAFF
TGTGCCAGCAGCGTGGGACAGGGGGAGGGGACTGAAGCTTTCTTT
>TRBD1|TRBV7-9|.|TRBJ2-1
CASSVGTAPDNEQFF
TGTGCCAGCAGCGTGGGGACAGCTCCGGACAATGAGCAGTTCTTC
>TRBD2|TRBV5-1|.|TRBJ2-3
CASSVSGSADTQYF
TGCGCCAGCAGCGTTAGCGGGAGTGCAGATACGCAGTATTTT
>TRBD2|TRBV19|.|TRBJ2-7
CASSIGSSGDFYEQYF
TGTGCCAGTAGTATAGGTTCTAGCGGGGATTTCTACGAGCAGTACTTC